Listed below are T cell receptor beta chains from one sample, sequenced in a study of vaccination effects on CD4 cells after COVID-19. No antigen is known for these receptors. Assay: immunoSEQ multiplex PCR; the TCRdb copy retains only in-frame clones and omits some. The data contain over 55,000 clones, roughly 76% of them singletons. Source: CD4+ T cells from PBMCs cultured with HCoV-OC43 spike peptides, taken before COVID-19 vaccination. The receptors come from a human donor who received a COVID-19 vaccine. The CDR3 runs from the conserved cysteine through the conserved F or W. A D gene is named only where the DNA matches it firmly. Clone size is shown for a subset of rows, as once, few, many or a class of expanded clone.

V gene,clone size,J gene,D gene,CDR3 length,CDR3 DNA,CDR3 protein
TRBV5-1,NA,TRBJ1-1,TRBD1,15,TGCGCCAGCAGCCTACAGGGGACTATGGGTACTGAAGCTTTCTTT,CASSLQGTMGTEAFF
TRBV18,few,TRBJ1-2,NA,13,TGTGCCAGCTCACCAGGAGGGGCTCCCCGCTACACCTTC,CASSPGGAPRYTF
TRBV4-1,NA,TRBJ2-6,NA,17,TGCGCCAGCAGCCAAGACCCCCCGGGCTCTGGGGCCAACGTCCTGACTTTC,CASSQDPPGSGANVLTF
TRBV19,NA,TRBJ1-5,TRBD1,17,TGTGCCAGTAATTCCCCCGGGACAGCGAGATACAATCAGCCCCAGCATTTT,CASNSPGTARYNQPQHF
TRBV5-1,NA,TRBJ1-4,NA,14,TGCGCCAGCAGCCCGGGGGGGCAGGGGGAAAAACTGTTTTTT,CASSPGGQGEKLFF
TRBV6-4,once,TRBJ1-1,TRBD1,13,TGTGCCAGCAGAAGGGGGCCGAACACTGAAGCTTTCTTT,CASRRGPNTEAFF
TRBV6-2/TRBV6-3,NA,TRBJ2-3,NA,15,TGTGCCAGCAGTTACGCCTCTACTAGCACAGATACGCAGTATTTT,CASSYASTSTDTQYF
TRBV4-2,NA,TRBJ2-2,TRBD1,15,TGTGCCAGCAGCCAAGCCGACAGGGACACCGGGGAGCTGTTTTTT,CASSQADRDTGELFF
TRBV6-5,NA,TRBJ1-2,TRBD1,14,TGTGCCAGCAGGCAACCGACAGGGCACTATGGCTACACCTTC,CASRQPTGHYGYTF
TRBV9,NA,TRBJ2-1,NA,13,TGTGCCAGCAGCGTTTACAGCTACAATGAGCAGTTCTTC,CASSVYSYNEQFF
TRBV6-6,NA,TRBJ1-5,NA,13,TGTGCCAGCACCCACGGGGAGGCTCAGCCCCAGCATTTT,CASTHGEAQPQHF
TRBV28,NA,TRBJ1-1,NA,13,TGTGCCAGTGGGTCGGCAATGAACACTGAAGCTTTCTTT,CASGSAMNTEAFF
TRBV7-2,NA,TRBJ1-3,NA,17,TGTGCCAGCAGCTTAATGGGCGGGGGGACGAGTGGAAACACCATATATTTT,CASSLMGGGTSGNTIYF
TRBV18,NA,TRBJ2-5,NA,13,TGTGCCAGCTCACCCCCTTGGGGGGAGACCCAGTACTTC,CASSPPWGETQYF
TRBV2,NA,TRBJ1-6,NA,16,TGTGCCAGCAGTGAAGCCGGTACAGGGTTTAATTCACCCCTCCACTTT,CASSEAGTGFNSPLHF
TRBV6-4,NA,TRBJ1-6,NA,15,TGTGCCAGCAGTGACCTTGGGTTGGGCAATTCACCCCTCCACTTT,CASSDLGLGNSPLHF
TRBV7-9,NA,TRBJ2-1,NA,13,TGTGCCAGCAGCCTTAGTAACTACAATGAGCAGTTCTTC,CASSLSNYNEQFF
TRBV7-2,NA,TRBJ2-1,TRBD2,15,TGTGCCAGCAGTCGGGGGGGGGCCACCTACAATGAGCAGTTCTTC,CASSRGGATYNEQFF
TRBV20-1,once,TRBJ2-3,NA,10,TGCGGTAGCGGAACAGATACGCAGTATTTT,CGSGTDTQYF
TRBV28,NA,TRBJ1-2,NA,15,TGTGCCAGCAGTATCGGACGGAGCACTAACTATGGCTACACCTTC,CASSIGRSTNYGYTF
TRBV6-5,NA,TRBJ1-5,NA,13,TGTGCCAGCCACGGGAGTCCCGGTCAGCCCCAGCATTTT,CASHGSPGQPQHF
TRBV6-1,NA,TRBJ1-4,TRBD1,14,TGTGCCAGCAGTGACACAGGGGGCGAGGAAAAACTGTTTTTT,CASSDTGGEEKLFF
TRBV7-8,NA,TRBJ1-5,TRBD1,15,TGTGCCAGCAGACCAGGGGGAGGGAACAATCAGCCCCAGCATTTT,CASRPGGGNNQPQHF
TRBV9,NA,TRBJ2-3,NA,16,TGTGCCAGCAGCGTAGCGCCCGGGGGCGAAATAGATACGCAGTATTTT,CASSVAPGGEIDTQYF
TRBV19,NA,TRBJ2-5,TRBD2,17,TGTGCCAGTAGTCCTACCGCCGGACTAGCGGTACAAGAGACCCAGTACTTC,CASSPTAGLAVQETQYF
TRBV5-3,NA,TRBJ2-5,NA,14,TGTGCCAGAAGCTCTCGGTGGGGCCAAGAGACCCAGTACTTC,CARSSRWGQETQYF
TRBV24-1,NA,TRBJ2-1,TRBD2,16,TGTGCCACCAGTGATTTCGGACTAGCGGGGAGAAATGAGCAGTTCTTC,CATSDFGLAGRNEQFF
TRBV4-1,NA,TRBJ1-3,NA,20,TGCGCCAGCAGCCGCTCAATGGCCCGGGACGGCTACCTCTCTGGAAACACCATATATTTT,CASSRSMARDGYLSGNTIYF
TRBV30,NA,TRBJ2-2,TRBD1,16,TGTGCCTGGAGTGTACGTCGACAGGGGGGGACCGGGGAGCTGTTTTTT,CAWSVRRQGGTGELFF
TRBV5-1,NA,TRBJ2-5,NA,14,TGCGCCAGCAGCTCGAGCGACACGCAAGAGACCCAGTACTTC,CASSSSDTQETQYF
TRBV20-1,NA,TRBJ2-2,NA,14,TGCAGTGCTAGTCAGCTCCAGGGCACCGGGGAGCTGTTTTTT,CSASQLQGTGELFF
TRBV29-1,few,TRBJ2-5,TRBD2,15,TGCAGCGTGACCGGGACTAGCGGGGGGGCGAAGACCCAGTACTTC,CSVTGTSGGAKTQYF
TRBV19,NA,TRBJ2-5,TRBD1,16,TGTGCCAGTAGTATCGGACAGGGTGTGGTTTCGAAGACCCAGTACTTC,CASSIGQGVVSKTQYF
TRBV2,few,TRBJ1-6,TRBD1,15,TGTGCCAGCACCCGGACAGGCCCCTATAATTCACCCCTCCACTTT,CASTRTGPYNSPLHF
TRBV2,NA,TRBJ2-1,TRBD2,14,TGTGCCAGCAGTCGAAAGGGACTAGCGGGTGAGCAGTTCTTC,CASSRKGLAGEQFF
TRBV14,NA,TRBJ2-3,TRBD1,15,TGTGCCAGCAGCCAAGGAGGGACAGAGATAGATACGCAGTATTTT,CASSQGGTEIDTQYF
TRBV28,once,TRBJ2-2,TRBD2,16,TGTGCCAGCAGTTTCCCCCAGCGGGGGAACACCGGGGAGCTGTTTTTT,CASSFPQRGNTGELFF
TRBV6-5,NA,TRBJ2-5,TRBD1,15,TGTGCCAGCAAAGCAGGGGGTTGGCCTCAAGAGACCCAGTACTTC,CASKAGGWPQETQYF
TRBV5-5,NA,TRBJ1-6,TRBD1,16,TGTGCCAGCAGCGACCGGGACAGGGAGTTTGTTTCACCCCTCCACTTT,CASSDRDREFVSPLHF
TRBV24-1,NA,TRBJ1-2,TRBD1,14,TGTGCCACCCAGGCCGGGACAGCACCTTATGGCTACACCTTC,CATQAGTAPYGYTF
TRBV6-1,NA,TRBJ1-5,NA,14,TGTGCCAGCAGTGAATACAGATCGAGTCAGCCCCAGCATTTT,CASSEYRSSQPQHF
TRBV29-1,NA,TRBJ2-3,NA,13,TGCAGCGTTGTAACGTCCGGGGCAGATACGCAGTATTTT,CSVVTSGADTQYF
TRBV11-1,NA,TRBJ1-1,TRBD1,14,TGTGCCAGCAGCTCTCGACAGGGGGGGACTGAAGCTTTCTTT,CASSSRQGGTEAFF
TRBV6-2/TRBV6-3,NA,TRBJ1-4,NA,15,TGTGCCAGCAGTTACGGTGGCAGGGCAAATGAAAAACTGTTTTTT,CASSYGGRANEKLFF
TRBV28,NA,TRBJ1-5,NA,12,TGTGCCAGCAGCCTTCTATATCAGCCCCAGCATTTT,CASSLLYQPQHF
TRBV5-1,NA,TRBJ1-3,NA,16,TGCGCCAGCAGCTTGGGTTTAGGGAGCTCTGGAAACACCATATATTTT,CASSLGLGSSGNTIYF
TRBV7-8,NA,TRBJ1-1,TRBD1,16,TGTGCCAGCAGCTTAGCGTCGTGGGGCAGGGGGACTGAAGCTTTCTTT,CASSLASWGRGTEAFF
TRBV27,NA,TRBJ1-5,NA,14,TGTGCCAGCAGCCCGGCAGGAGTCAATCAGCCCCAGCATTTT,CASSPAGVNQPQHF
TRBV5-1,NA,TRBJ1-2,NA,16,TGCGCCAGCAGCTCCTACGGACCCCGAGGGAGCTATGGCTACACCTTC,CASSSYGPRGSYGYTF
TRBV9,few,TRBJ2-5,NA,15,TGTGCCAGCAGCGTAGATGTTAGCGGCCAAGAGACCCAGTACTTC,CASSVDVSGQETQYF
TRBV5-1,NA,TRBJ2-3,NA,14,TGCGCCAGCAGCTTGGGAGATTGGACAGATACGCAGTATTTT,CASSLGDWTDTQYF
TRBV2,few,TRBJ1-2,NA,12,TGTGCCAGCGCAGGGTCCAACTATGGCTACACCTTC,CASAGSNYGYTF
TRBV19,NA,TRBJ1-1,NA,17,TGTGCCAGTAGCAGGCCCGAAACTCGGCTCTTGAACACTGAAGCTTTCTTT,CASSRPETRLLNTEAFF
TRBV18,NA,TRBJ2-2,TRBD1,15,TGTGCCAGCTCACCACCGGGACAGGCAACCGGGGAGCTGTTTTTT,CASSPPGQATGELFF
TRBV24-1,NA,TRBJ1-5,NA,17,TGTGCCACCAGTGATCCCGTGACCGCCACGGGCAATCAGCCCCAGCATTTT,CATSDPVTATGNQPQHF